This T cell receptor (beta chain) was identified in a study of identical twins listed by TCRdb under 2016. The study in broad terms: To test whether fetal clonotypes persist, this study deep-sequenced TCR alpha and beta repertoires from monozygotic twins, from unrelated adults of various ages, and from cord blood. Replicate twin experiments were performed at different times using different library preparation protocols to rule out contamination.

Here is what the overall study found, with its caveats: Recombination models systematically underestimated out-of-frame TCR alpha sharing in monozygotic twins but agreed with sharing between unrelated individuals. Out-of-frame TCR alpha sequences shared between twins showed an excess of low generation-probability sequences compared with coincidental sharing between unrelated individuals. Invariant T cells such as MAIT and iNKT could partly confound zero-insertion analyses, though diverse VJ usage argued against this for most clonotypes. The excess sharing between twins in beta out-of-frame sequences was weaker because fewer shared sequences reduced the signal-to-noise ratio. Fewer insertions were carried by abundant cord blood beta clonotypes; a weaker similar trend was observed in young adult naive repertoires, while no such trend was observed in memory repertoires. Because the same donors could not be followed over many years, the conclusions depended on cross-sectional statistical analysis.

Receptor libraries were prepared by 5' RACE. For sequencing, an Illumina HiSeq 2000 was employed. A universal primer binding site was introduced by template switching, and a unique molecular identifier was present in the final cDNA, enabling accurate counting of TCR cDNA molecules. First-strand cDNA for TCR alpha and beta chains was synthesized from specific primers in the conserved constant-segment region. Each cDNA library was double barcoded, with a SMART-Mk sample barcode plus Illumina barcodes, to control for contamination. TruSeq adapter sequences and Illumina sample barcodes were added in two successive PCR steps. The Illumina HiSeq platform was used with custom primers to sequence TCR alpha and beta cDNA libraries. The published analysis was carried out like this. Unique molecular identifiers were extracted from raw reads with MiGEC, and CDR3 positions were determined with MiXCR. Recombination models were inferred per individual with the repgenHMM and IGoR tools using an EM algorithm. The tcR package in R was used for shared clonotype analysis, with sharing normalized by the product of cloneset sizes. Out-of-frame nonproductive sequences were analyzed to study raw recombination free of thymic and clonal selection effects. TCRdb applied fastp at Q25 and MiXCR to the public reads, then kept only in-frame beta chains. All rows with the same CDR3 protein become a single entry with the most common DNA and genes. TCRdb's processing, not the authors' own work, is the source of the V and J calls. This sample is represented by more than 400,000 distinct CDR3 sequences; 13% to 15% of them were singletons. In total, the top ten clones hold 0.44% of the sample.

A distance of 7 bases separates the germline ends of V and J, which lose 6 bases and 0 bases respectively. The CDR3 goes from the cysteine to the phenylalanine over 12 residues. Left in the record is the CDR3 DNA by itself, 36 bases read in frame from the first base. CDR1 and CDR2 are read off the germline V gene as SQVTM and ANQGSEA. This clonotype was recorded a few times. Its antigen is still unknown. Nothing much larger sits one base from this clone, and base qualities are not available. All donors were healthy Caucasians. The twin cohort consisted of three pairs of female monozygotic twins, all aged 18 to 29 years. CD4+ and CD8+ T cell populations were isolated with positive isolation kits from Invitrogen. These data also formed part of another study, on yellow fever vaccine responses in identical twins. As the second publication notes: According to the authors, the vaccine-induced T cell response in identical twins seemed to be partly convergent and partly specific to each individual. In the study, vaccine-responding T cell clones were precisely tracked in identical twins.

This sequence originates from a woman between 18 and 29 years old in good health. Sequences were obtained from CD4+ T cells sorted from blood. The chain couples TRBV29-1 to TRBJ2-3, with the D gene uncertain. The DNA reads TGCAGCGTCGATACTAGCACAGATACGCAGTATTTT. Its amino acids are CSVDTSTDTQYF.